The 20 T cell receptor beta chains below come from one sample, sequenced in a study of vaccination and CD4 T cells after COVID-19. The study sequenced cultured CD4+ T cell DNA using the Oncomine TCR Beta short-read assay. TCRdb called the PCR reads again in MiXCR, with one record for every CDR3 protein. Seen here are some 17,000 distinct CDR3 sequences, approximately 50% observed once, and the top ten hold 20% to 25%. Treatment defined: roughly 10-day PBMC culture with coronavirus spike peptide pools or control peptides (ViraFEST assay). No antigens are known for them. The material was CD4+ T cells from blood, cultured in vitro, obtained before SARS-CoV-2 vaccination. The receptors shown here come from a human donor who received a COVID-19 vaccine.

The gene calls are TRBV20-1 and TRBJ2-3; 10 bases line up with TRBD1. V lost 0 bases and J lost 2; bases outside the gene matches: 8. The CDR3 has 17 amino acids. Germline assignment: CDR1 DFQATT and CDR2 SNEGSKA (reference sequence). CDR3: CSARDPMTGGFTDTQYF. CDR3 bases: TGCAGTGCTAGAGACCCTATGACAGGGGGCTTCACAGATACGCAGTATTTT.

This clonotype was seen a handful of times. The rearrangement uses TRBV20-1 and TRBJ1-1; D gene uncertain. The CDR3 is 15 amino acids. CDR1 and CDR2 from the germline V gene are DFQATT and SNEGSKA (reference sequence). V lost 1 base, J lost 0 bases, and 12 bases lay in between. The CDR3 sequence is CSARAGGGMNTEAFF. In DNA form, the CDR3 reads TGCAGTGCTAGAGCTGGCGGAGGCATGAACACTGAAGCTTTCTTT.

The gene calls are TRBV12-3 or TRBV12-4 and TRBJ2-5; D is uncertain. This CDR3 contains 14 residues. V shed 5 bases and J shed 4 bases, with 14 bases lying between them. The CDR3 nucleotides read TGTGCCAGCAGTAACTGGCGGAAGAGAGAGACCCAGTACTTC. Its protein product is CASSNWRKRETQYF.

The rearrangement uses TRBV25-1 and TRBJ1-2; no firm D call. CDR3 length: 13 residues. Germline CDR1 and CDR2: MGHDK and SYGVNS. The V end was cut by 4 bases, the J end by 3 bases, with 9 bases between. In DNA form, the CDR3 reads TGTGCCAGCAGTGCCGGACCTTACTATGGCTACACCTTC. It translates to CASSAGPYYGYTF.

A few counts support this clonotype. The rearrangement uses TRBV20-1 and TRBJ1-1; D might be TRBD1 (5 bases). Trimming stripped 2 bases from V and 6 bases from J, with 10 bases between. This CDR3 contains 12 residues. Germline CDR1 and CDR2: DFQATT and SNEGSKA (reference sequence). CDR3: CSARQGVAEAFF. CDR3 in DNA: TGCAGTGCTAGACAAGGGGTAGCTGAAGCTTTCTTT.

This chain uses TRBV12-3 or TRBV12-4 with TRBJ1-3; TRBD1 agrees at 8 bases. The CDR3 covers 14 residues. V was clipped by 1 base and J by 10 bases; unmatched bases: 6. The CDR3 region is CASSLEGDRSTIYF. CDR3 sequence (DNA): TGTGCCAGCAGTTTAGAGGGGGACAGGTCAACCATATATTTT.

This clonotype appeared a few times. The chain employs TRBV20-1 and TRBJ2-5; the match to TRBD1 covers 7 bases. The CDR3 has 13 amino acids. Germline CDR1 and CDR2: DFQATT and SNEGSKA (reference sequence). The J segment lost 5 bases and the V segment lost 5 bases, leaving 8 bases of the junction unmatched. DNA for the CDR3: TGCAGTGCTGACACAGGGGTGGGGGAGACCCAGTACTTC. It codes for CSADTGVGETQYF.

The table lists this clonotype with a few counts. The chain combines TRBV7-9 with TRBJ2-3; D remains ambiguous. The CDR3 is 12 amino acids. In germline, CDR1 is SEHNR, CDR2 FQNEAQ (reference sequence). V dropped 5 bases and J dropped 4 bases, with 7 bases sitting between them. The CDR3 sequence is CASSPLPDTQYF. CDR3 nucleotide sequence: TGTGCCAGCAGCCCACTTCCAGATACGCAGTATTTT.

This clonotype has just a few counts. The rearrangement links TRBV25-1 to TRBJ1-2; 11 bases map to TRBD1. The germline V gene has CDR1 MGHDK and CDR2 SYGVNS. V shed 5 bases and J 4 bases; nucleotides not matched to a gene: 3. This CDR3 spans 14 amino acids. CDR3 sequence (DNA): TGTGCCAGCAGTCGGACAGGGGGCACCTATGGCTACACCTTC. Translating gives CASSRTGGTYGYTF.

This clonotype was counted between two and nine times. V usage is TRBV23-1 and J usage is TRBJ2-5, with 9 bases identical to TRBD1. TRBV23-1 is labeled an ORF, and its function is uncertain. V was clipped by 2 bases and J by 3 bases; unmatched bases: 7. The length of the CDR3 is 16 residues. The CDR3 DNA follows: TGCGCCAGCAGTCAACCCCGACAGGGGGGAGAAGAGACCCAGTACTTC. Translated: CASSQPRQGGEETQYF.

In its sample, this clonotype was seen a few times. V and J are TRBV19 and TRBJ1-2; D ambiguous. The CDR3 spans 17 residues. Germline CDR1 reads LNHDA; CDR2 reads SQIVND (reference sequence). Trimming took 0 bases from V and 0 from J, leaving 14 bases between them. The CDR3 here is CASSIDLEGRTNYGYTF. As DNA, the CDR3 is TGTGCCAGTAGTATAGATCTAGAGGGCAGAACTAACTATGGCTACACCTTC.

The sample holds one count of this clonotype. This sequence joins TRBV18 and TRBJ2-7, with TRBD1 matching 11 bases. V shed 2 bases, J shed 6 bases, and the junction held 3 bases outside the gene matches. This CDR3 has 14 amino acids. Germline V gene data show CDR1 as KGHSH and CDR2 as LQKENI. CDR3 nucleotide sequence: TGTGCCAGCTCACCATCTGGGACAGGGGGCGAGCAGTACTTC. Protein sequence: CASSPSGTGGEQYF.

V and J are TRBV25-1 and TRBJ1-2; TRBD1 aligns across 7 bases. The CDR3 spans 14 residues. CDR1 is MGHDK, CDR2 SYGVNS, per germline. V trimming: 1 base; J trimming: 6 bases; junction bases outside the gene matches: 5. The CDR3 reads CASSEFGTENGYTF. Written as DNA, the CDR3 is TGTGCCAGCAGTGAATTTGGGACAGAGAATGGCTACACCTTC.

This clonotype has just a few counts. The gene calls are TRBV10-3 and TRBJ1-5; 12 bases fit TRBD1. In germline, CDR1 is ENHRY, CDR2 SYGVKD. V trimming: 1 base; J trimming: 7 bases; junction bases outside the gene matches: 8. The CDR3 loop spans 17 amino acids. CDR3 residues: CAISEWGQGAGKQPQHF. The CDR3 bases are TGTGCCATCAGTGAGTGGGGACAGGGGGCGGGAAAGCAGCCCCAGCATTTT.

This rearrangement joins TRBV20-1 to TRBJ1-2; 9 bases map to TRBD1. CDR1 DFQATT and CDR2 SNEGSKA come from the germline V gene (reference sequence). After removal of 6 bases from V and 4 bases from J, the junction contained 6 bases not matched to a gene. The CDR3 is 13 residues long. CDR3 sequence (DNA): TGCAGTGCGCAACAGGGGGCCGCCTATGGCTACACCTTC. Protein sequence: CSAQQGAAYGYTF.

This chain uses TRBV12-3 or TRBV12-4 with TRBJ1-1; 10 nucleotides line up with TRBD1. The CDR3 loop spans 14 amino acids. Trimming cost V 7 bases and J 1 base; bases outside gene matches: 3. The CDR3 sequence: CASTRTGGNTEAFF. CDR3 DNA: TGTGCCAGCACCAGGACAGGGGGGAACACTGAAGCTTTCTTT.

The chain combines TRBV6-5 with TRBJ1-4; 9 nucleotides align to TRBD1. This CDR3 has 16 residues. The junction had 5 bases not matched to a gene; V was cut back by 2 bases and J by 4 bases. Per germline, CDR1 MNHEY and CDR2 SVGAGI. Here the CDR3 reads CASSYGTGLSNEKLFF. In DNA, the CDR3 is TGTGCCAGCAGTTACGGGACAGGGCTTAGTAATGAAAAACTGTTTTTT.

V gene TRBV6-1 combines with J gene TRBJ1-1, with a weak D call TRBD1 (6 bases). The V end lost 7 bases, the J end lost 5 bases, and 14 bases lay between the germline ends. Germline values: CDR1 MNHNS, CDR2 SASEGT. This CDR3 spans 13 amino acids. CDR3 DNA sequence: TGTGCCAGCAACAAGCGGGGGCCTACTGAAGCTTTCTTT. Translated, it gives CASNKRGPTEAFF.

This chain links TRBV7-7 with TRBJ2-5; possibly TRBD2 for D (5 bases). Trimming took off 0 bases at V and 2 bases at J, with 10 bases between the two ends. Germline loops: CDR1 SSHAT, CDR2 FNYEAQ (reference sequence). The CDR3 consists of 15 residues. The CDR3 loop reads CASSLARAGQETQYF. The CDR3 bases are TGTGCCAGCAGCTTAGCGCGGGCAGGACAAGAGACCCAGTACTTC.

This clonotype was seen a few times. V and J are TRBV2 and TRBJ2-3; D gene ambiguous. Germline CDR1 SNHLY, CDR2 FYNNEI. V gave up 5 bases and J gave up 2 bases, with 5 bases separating them. This CDR3 has 12 amino acids. CDR3 region: CASSQFTDTQYF. CDR3 nucleotides: TGTGCCAGCAGTCAATTCACAGATACGCAGTATTTT.